The next 10 T cell receptor beta chains were all read from a single sample in a study of blood T cell repertoires in COVID-19. The table came from immunoSEQ multiplex PCR; TCRdb's copy has only in-frame clones and leaves some out. This table has around 200,000 clones, around four fifths appearing once. Sequenced input: peripheral blood. The receptors derive from a woman older than 75 with active or convalescent COVID-19.

This CDR3 is CASSPRVGRDSPLHF. The CDR3 DNA reads as TGTGCCAGCAGCCCCAGGGTGGGCCGGGATTCACCCCTCCACTTT. This chain joins TRBV9 and TRBJ1-6; tentative D call: TRBD1 (5 bases). Looked up from germline, CDR1 is SGDLS and CDR2 is YYNGEE. The CDR3 has 15 amino acids. V shed 4 bases and J shed 8 bases, with 16 bases lying between them. Combining the CDR3 with reference TRBV9 and TRBJ1-6 gives the whole variable domain DSGVTQTPKHLITATGQRVTLRCSPRSGDLSVYWYQQSLDQGLQFLIQYYNGEERAKGNILERFSAQQFPDLHSELNLSSLELGDSALYFCASSPRVGRDSPLHFGNGTRLTVT.

The rearrangement uses TRBV5-6 and TRBJ1-2; the D is unclear. The CDR3 has 12 amino acids. CDR1 and CDR2 from the germline V gene are SGHDT and YYEEEE. V lost 4 bases and J lost 8, with 12 bases in between. The CDR3 is CASSPSGWGYTF. The CDR3, as DNA: TGTGCCAGCAGCCCTTCGGGGTGGGGCTACACCTTC.

To note about this clone: The same CDR3 arises from other DNA sequences in this sample as well. CDR3 sequence: CASSPEGYEQYF. The CDR3 DNA reads TGTGCCAGCTCCCCGGAGGGGTACGAGCAGTACTTC. The gene calls are TRBV18 and TRBJ2-7, with a possible D match to TRBD2 (6 bases). V shed 6 bases and J shed 4 bases, with 10 bases lying between them. The CDR3 runs 12 residues. Germline CDR1 KGHSH, CDR2 LQKENI.

V usage is TRBV2 and J usage is TRBJ2-3; 11 positions agree with TRBD2. CDR3 length equals 15 residues. The J segment lost 2 bases and the V segment lost 8 bases, leaving 6 bases of the junction unmatched. CDR1 is SNHLY, CDR2 FYNNEI, per germline. In DNA form, the CDR3 reads TGTGCCAGCGAGGGACTAGCGGACCTCACAGATACGCAGTATTTT. This gives the protein CASEGLADLTDTQYF.

The V call is TRBV6-6, the J call TRBJ1-1; D gene ambiguous. Germline V CDR1 and CDR2: MNHNY, SVGAGI (reference sequence). The CDR3 extends over 14 amino acids. V was clipped by 2 bases and J by 0 bases, with 7 bases between them. In DNA form, the CDR3 reads TGTGCCAGCAGTTACGGGCAGCTGAACACTGAAGCTTTCTTT. As protein: CASSYGQLNTEAFF.

The rearrangement links TRBV28 to TRBJ1-2; D possibly corresponds to TRBD1 (6 bases). Trimming removed 5 bases at V and 4 bases at J, with 17 bases between. Germline V gene data show CDR1 as MDHEN and CDR2 as SYDVKM. CDR3 size: 15 residues. The CDR3 protein is CASSRPGTSPYGYTF. The CDR3 region has the DNA TGTGCCAGCAGTCGTCCCGGGACAAGCCCCTATGGCTACACCTTC.

The V and J genes are TRBV21-1 and TRBJ1-4; the listed D gene, TRBD1, was not tested against the DNA. TRBV21-1 is reported as a pseudogene. CDR3 length: 16 amino acids. The CDR3 here is CASSNLTGTRDEKLFF. The CDR3 nucleotides read TGTGCCAGCAGCAACCTGACAGGGACCCGGGATGAAAAACTGTTTTTT.

This chain connects TRBV12-3 or TRBV12-4 to TRBJ2-1; D unclear. Trimming removed 5 bases from V and 9 bases from J, with 8 bases in between. This CDR3 is built from 11 residues. DNA of the CDR3: TGTGCCAGCAGTCGGCGAGGTGAGCAGTTCTTC. Its translation is CASSRRGEQFF.

Only a few counts were recorded for this clone. The V call is TRBV5-1, the J call TRBJ2-5; D possibly corresponds to TRBD2 (5 bases). Trimming took 1 base from V and 2 from J, leaving 15 bases between them. CDR1 and CDR2 (germline): SGHRS, YFSETQ. CDR3 length: 16 amino acids. Here the CDR3 reads CASSLMDGRVQETQYF. For the CDR3, the DNA is TGCGCCAGCAGCTTGATGGATGGGAGAGTTCAAGAGACCCAGTACTTC.

This chain links TRBV7-9 with TRBJ1-5, with D possibly TRBD1 on 6 matching bases. The length of the CDR3 is 15 residues. V gave up 5 bases and J gave up 7 bases, with 18 bases separating them. Germline V gene sequence: CDR1 SEHNR, CDR2 FQNEAQ (reference sequence). For the CDR3, the DNA is TGTGCCAGCAGCCTACCCGGGGCAGGGGAACAGCCCCAGCATTTT. It specifies CASSLPGAGEQPQHF.